This TCR beta chain comes out of a study of CD8 T cells in Susac syndrome. Random hexamers primed reverse transcription of roughly 0.45 to 1 ug RNA. An immunoSEQ multiplex PCR generated amplified TCR beta CDR3 products spanning 54 Vbeta and 13 Jbeta. MiXCR, run by TCRdb on the immunoSEQ multiplex PCR reads, gives a single entry per CDR3 protein. The data hold some 120,000 distinct CDR3 sequences, with 94% observed a single time. CDR1 is MDHEN, CDR2 SYDVKM, per germline. V shed 4 bases and J shed 7 bases, with 13 bases lying between them. This CDR3 has 14 residues. Sequenced input: CD4+ T cells from PBMCs. V usage is TRBV28 and J usage is TRBJ1-4; D remains unclear. The clonotype was recovered from a human donor in good health. The CDR3 is CASSSPDLSEKLFF. The CDR3 DNA reads as TGTGCCAGCAGTTCTCCGGACCTGAGTGAAAAACTGTTTTTT. Using reference TRBV28 and TRBJ1-4 for the parts outside the CDR3, the full variable domain is DVKVTQSSRYLVKRTGEKVFLECVQDMDHENMFWYRQDPGLGLRLIYFSYDVKMKEKGDIPEGYSVSREKKERFSLILESASTNQTSMYLCASSSPDLSEKLFFGSGTQLSVL.